Sequencing of this T cell receptor (beta chain) was carried out in a study of naive and memory T cell subsets. Study conclusions and caveats: A few larger clonotypes appeared in naive repertoires, especially CD8, possibly memory cells re-expressing CD45RA. In CD4 and CD8 cells, diversity dropped from naive through EMRA.

The beta constant-region primer was an equimolar mix of two oligonucleotides covering TRBC1 and TRBC2. Ligated cDNA was amplified by four rounds of PCR with nested alpha and beta constant-region primers and SP2. TCRdb reprocessed the UMI-ligation and nested PCR reads with MiXCR, giving one entry per CDR3 protein. The table lists tens of thousands of distinct CDR3 sequences, roughly 12% of them singletons. After CD4 positive bead selection, the CD4-negative fraction gave CD8 T cells. As to this clonotype: Its antigen is still unknown.

The germline gives CDR1 SNHLY, CDR2 FYNNEI. The germline V and J ends were trimmed by 3 bases and 4 bases, with 9 bases remaining between them. The CDR3 has 13 residues. Sequencing input: naive CD4+ T cells from blood. The sequence was collected from a human donor in good health. V is TRBV2 and J is TRBJ2-5; D uncertain. The CDR3 sequence: CASSEPVLETQYF. The DNA for the CDR3 is TGTGCCAGCAGTGAGCCGGTGCTAGAGACCCAGTACTTC.